These T cell receptor beta chains were read from a single sample in a study of control samples from healthy donors and cancer patients. Some clones are missing from TCRdb's copy, which holds only in-frame ones; the method was immunoSEQ multiplex PCR. The repertoire has about 120,000 clones, roughly 92% of them found once; the top ten carry around 0.6%. The sequenced sample was PBMCs. All receptors derive from an elderly man with head and neck cancer. Both conserved end residues are part of each CDR3. The D gene is left open where the match is weak. Size is omitted from some rows. Given values are once, few, many or a class for expanded clones.

clone size: once; D gene: .; V gene: TRBV18; J gene: TRBJ2-3; CDR3 DNA: TGTGCCAGCTCACCATCGGGGGCTTCTAGCACAGATACGCAGTATTTT; CDR3 protein: CASSPSGASSTDTQYF
clone size: .; D gene: .; V gene: TRBV7-2; J gene: TRBJ2-3; CDR3 DNA: TGTGCCAGCAGCTTAGGCGAGTCAAGAGATACGCAGTATTTT; CDR3 protein: CASSLGESRDTQYF
clone size: .; D gene: TRBD2; V gene: TRBV19; J gene: TRBJ2-1; CDR3 DNA: TGTGCCAGTAGCCTGGGACTAGCGGGGCGTCATGGGAAATACAATGAGCAGTTCTTC; CDR3 protein: CASSLGLAGRHGKYNEQFF
clone size: .; D gene: TRBD2; V gene: TRBV10-3; J gene: TRBJ2-7; CDR3 DNA: TGTGCCATCAGCCGCGATGGGCGGGAGGCCTACGAGCAGTACTTC; CDR3 protein: CAISRDGREAYEQYF
clone size: .; D gene: TRBD2; V gene: TRBV5-5; J gene: TRBJ2-1; CDR3 DNA: TGTGCCAGCAGCCTTGACCTCGGGGGGGAGCAGTTCTTC; CDR3 protein: CASSLDLGGEQFF
clone size: .; D gene: .; V gene: TRBV5-6; J gene: TRBJ2-5; CDR3 DNA: TGTGCCAGCAGCTTACAGGGAGGGCAAGAGACCCAGTACTTC; CDR3 protein: CASSLQGGQETQYF
clone size: .; D gene: TRBD2; V gene: TRBV5-1; J gene: TRBJ2-3; CDR3 DNA: TGCGCCAGCAGCCGACCTAGCGGGGGGACAGATACGCAGTATTTT; CDR3 protein: CASSRPSGGTDTQYF
clone size: .; D gene: TRBD1; V gene: TRBV5-1; J gene: TRBJ1-2; CDR3 DNA: TGCGCCAGCAGCTCAGGAAACAGGGGAAGTGACGGCTACACCTTC; CDR3 protein: CASSSGNRGSDGYTF
clone size: .; D gene: .; V gene: TRBV7-6; J gene: TRBJ2-1; CDR3 DNA: TGTGCCAGCAGCTTAGAATGGGGGGCATCCTACAATGAGCAGTTCTTC; CDR3 protein: CASSLEWGASYNEQFF
clone size: .; D gene: .; V gene: TRBV4-3; J gene: TRBJ2-7; CDR3 DNA: TGCGCCAGCAGCCAAGGAACTAGCTTTTACGAGCAGTACTTC; CDR3 protein: CASSQGTSFYEQYF
clone size: .; D gene: .; V gene: TRBV18; J gene: TRBJ1-3; CDR3 DNA: TGTGCCAGCTCACCACCGGGCAGCTATCTCTCTGGAAACACCATATATTTT; CDR3 protein: CASSPPGSYLSGNTIYF
clone size: .; D gene: .; V gene: TRBV7-9; J gene: TRBJ1-5; CDR3 DNA: TGTGCCAGCAGCTCCGACAGTCGGGGTCAGCCCCAGCATTTT; CDR3 protein: CASSSDSRGQPQHF
clone size: .; D gene: TRBD1; V gene: TRBV5-6; J gene: TRBJ1-5; CDR3 DNA: TGTGCCAGCAGCTTGGGCGACAGGGATGGTAATCAGCCCCAGCATTTT; CDR3 protein: CASSLGDRDGNQPQHF
clone size: .; D gene: .; V gene: TRBV14; J gene: TRBJ2-5; CDR3 DNA: TGTGCCAGCAGCCACCAGCATGGGACCCAGTACTTC; CDR3 protein: CASSHQHGTQYF
clone size: .; D gene: TRBD1; V gene: TRBV30; J gene: TRBJ1-1; CDR3 DNA: TGTGCCTGGAGCCGGGGGACAGTGAGCGCTGAAGCTTTCTTT; CDR3 protein: CAWSRGTVSAEAFF
clone size: few; D gene: .; V gene: TRBV21-1; J gene: TRBJ2-5; CDR3 DNA: TGTGCCAGCACCAGGGACAAGCAAGAGACCCAGTACTTC; CDR3 protein: CASTRDKQETQYF
clone size: .; D gene: .; V gene: TRBV5-1; J gene: TRBJ2-7; CDR3 DNA: TGCGCCAGCAGCCCCCTGGAGTTAGCGGCGGGAGAGCAGTACTTC; CDR3 protein: CASSPLELAAGEQYF
clone size: .; D gene: TRBD1; V gene: TRBV5-5; J gene: TRBJ2-7; CDR3 DNA: TGTGCCAGCAGCCAAGGACAGGGAAGGCCCTACGAGCAGTACTTC; CDR3 protein: CASSQGQGRPYEQYF
clone size: .; D gene: .; V gene: TRBV5-1; J gene: TRBJ1-4; CDR3 DNA: TGCGCCAGCAGCCCGGACTTAGGTGATGAAAAACTGTTTTTT; CDR3 protein: CASSPDLGDEKLFF
clone size: few; D gene: .; V gene: TRBV20-1; J gene: TRBJ1-5; CDR3 DNA: TGCAGTGCTAGTACAGGCGCCAATCAGCCCCAGCATTTT; CDR3 protein: CSASTGANQPQHF
clone size: .; D gene: .; V gene: TRBV6-1; J gene: TRBJ1-1; CDR3 DNA: TGTGCCAGCAGTGAATTGGGTACTGAAGCTTTCTTT; CDR3 protein: CASSELGTEAFF
clone size: .; D gene: TRBD2; V gene: TRBV5-1; J gene: TRBJ2-2; CDR3 DNA: TGCGCCAGCAGTCGGACTAGCGGGTACCAACCGAACACCGGGGAGCTGTTTTTT; CDR3 protein: CASSRTSGYQPNTGELFF
clone size: .; D gene: .; V gene: TRBV4-2; J gene: TRBJ1-5; CDR3 DNA: TGTGCCAGCAGCCAAGAAGACCTCGGGCCGGCCCAGCATTTT; CDR3 protein: CASSQEDLGPAQHF
clone size: .; D gene: TRBD1; V gene: TRBV5-6; J gene: TRBJ2-7; CDR3 DNA: TGTGCCAGCAGTCCAGGGGGCACCTACGAGCAGTACTTC; CDR3 protein: CASSPGGTYEQYF
clone size: .; D gene: .; V gene: TRBV5-1; J gene: TRBJ1-1; CDR3 DNA: TGCGCCAGCAGCTTAGGGGTTGGAAACACTGAAGCTTTCTTT; CDR3 protein: CASSLGVGNTEAFF
clone size: .; D gene: .; V gene: TRBV21-1; J gene: TRBJ1-2; CDR3 DNA: TGTGCCAGCACCCTCTCAGGGGGCGATGGCTACACCTTC; CDR3 protein: CASTLSGGDGYTF
clone size: .; D gene: .; V gene: TRBV3-1/TRBV3-2; J gene: TRBJ1-6; CDR3 DNA: TGTGCCAGCAGCCAACGGCAGGGATTCTCACCCCTCCACTTT; CDR3 protein: CASSQRQGFSPLHF
clone size: .; D gene: .; V gene: TRBV12-3/TRBV12-4; J gene: TRBJ2-3; CDR3 DNA: TGTGCCAGCAGTTCCTCAGGGCTTACGCAGTATTTT; CDR3 protein: CASSSSGLTQYF
clone size: .; D gene: .; V gene: TRBV20-1; J gene: TRBJ2-7; CDR3 DNA: TGCAGTGCTAGAGACTGGGGAGAGCAGTACTTC; CDR3 protein: CSARDWGEQYF
clone size: .; D gene: .; V gene: TRBV5-1; J gene: TRBJ1-5; CDR3 DNA: TGCGCCAGCAGCTTGGCTGTGAATCAGCCCCAGCATTTT; CDR3 protein: CASSLAVNQPQHF
clone size: once; D gene: TRBD2; V gene: TRBV11-2; J gene: TRBJ2-7; CDR3 DNA: TGTGCCAGCAGTCCCCCCCTAGCGGGGCTTCTCGAGCAGTACTTC; CDR3 protein: CASSPPLAGLLEQYF
clone size: .; D gene: .; V gene: TRBV4-2; J gene: TRBJ1-2; CDR3 DNA: TGTGCCAGCAGCCAAGCTCACGGCGGGGGATTAGGGGGCTACACCTTC; CDR3 protein: CASSQAHGGGLGGYTF
clone size: .; D gene: .; V gene: TRBV20-1; J gene: TRBJ1-2; CDR3 DNA: TGCAGTGCTAGGCCCGTTTATGGCTACACCTTC; CDR3 protein: CSARPVYGYTF
clone size: .; D gene: .; V gene: TRBV10-2; J gene: TRBJ2-3; CDR3 DNA: TGCGCCAGCAGGGCGAACACAGATACGCAGTATTTT; CDR3 protein: CASRANTDTQYF
clone size: .; D gene: .; V gene: TRBV7-9; J gene: TRBJ1-2; CDR3 DNA: TGTGCCAGCAGCTTTCCAGGGAAAGGTGGCTACACCTTC; CDR3 protein: CASSFPGKGGYTF
clone size: .; D gene: .; V gene: TRBV5-4; J gene: TRBJ2-6; CDR3 DNA: TGTGCCAGCAGCCTGCAGGGAACTGGGGCCAACGTCCTGACTTTC; CDR3 protein: CASSLQGTGANVLTF
clone size: .; D gene: .; V gene: TRBV5-5; J gene: TRBJ2-2; CDR3 DNA: TGTGCCAGCAGTTACAGGTATCCCACCAACACCGGGGAGCTGTTTTTT; CDR3 protein: CASSYRYPTNTGELFF
clone size: .; D gene: .; V gene: TRBV2; J gene: TRBJ1-3; CDR3 DNA: TGTGCCAGCAGTGTGGGCAGCGTCTCTGGAAACACCATATATTTT; CDR3 protein: CASSVGSVSGNTIYF
clone size: .; D gene: TRBD1; V gene: TRBV10-2; J gene: TRBJ1-2; CDR3 DNA: TGCGCCAGCAGTGGGACAGGGACCGTCAACACCTTC; CDR3 protein: CASSGTGTVNTF
clone size: .; D gene: .; V gene: TRBV5-1; J gene: TRBJ1-6; CDR3 DNA: TGCGCCAGCAGCTTGGAACCTACTAATTCACCCCTCCACTTT; CDR3 protein: CASSLEPTNSPLHF
clone size: .; D gene: .; V gene: TRBV10-2; J gene: TRBJ1-2; CDR3 DNA: TGCGCCAGCAGTGAGGCCACAGGGACCGGGGGCTACACCTTC; CDR3 protein: CASSEATGTGGYTF
clone size: .; D gene: TRBD1; V gene: TRBV5-1; J gene: TRBJ1-4; CDR3 DNA: TGCGCCAGCAGCTTGACAGGGGAGGTTGAAAAACTGTTTTTT; CDR3 protein: CASSLTGEVEKLFF
clone size: .; D gene: .; V gene: TRBV27; J gene: TRBJ1-2; CDR3 DNA: TGTGCCAGCAGTTTCCTCCGGGGGGCTGTCCTCGGAGCTAACTATGGCTACACCTTC; CDR3 protein: CASSFLRGAVLGANYGYTF
clone size: once; D gene: TRBD1; V gene: TRBV19; J gene: TRBJ2-7; CDR3 DNA: TGTGCCAGTAGTGCGGACAGGGTAAGCGAGCAGTACTTC; CDR3 protein: CASSADRVSEQYF
clone size: .; D gene: .; V gene: TRBV6-1; J gene: TRBJ2-6; CDR3 DNA: TGTGCCAGCAGTGGGACAGCCTTCTCTGGGGCCAACGTCCTGACTTTC; CDR3 protein: CASSGTAFSGANVLTF